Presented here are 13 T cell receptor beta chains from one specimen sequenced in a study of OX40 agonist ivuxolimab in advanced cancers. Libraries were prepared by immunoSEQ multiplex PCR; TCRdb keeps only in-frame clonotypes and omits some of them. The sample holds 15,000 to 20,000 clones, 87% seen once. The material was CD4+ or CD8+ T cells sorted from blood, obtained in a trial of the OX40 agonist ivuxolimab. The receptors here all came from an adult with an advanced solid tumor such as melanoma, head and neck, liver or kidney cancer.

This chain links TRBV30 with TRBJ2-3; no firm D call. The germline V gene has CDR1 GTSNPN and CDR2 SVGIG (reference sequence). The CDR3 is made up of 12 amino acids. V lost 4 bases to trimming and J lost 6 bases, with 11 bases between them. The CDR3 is CAWTVGPDTQYF. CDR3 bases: TGTGCCTGGACCGTAGGGCCCGATACGCAGTATTTT.

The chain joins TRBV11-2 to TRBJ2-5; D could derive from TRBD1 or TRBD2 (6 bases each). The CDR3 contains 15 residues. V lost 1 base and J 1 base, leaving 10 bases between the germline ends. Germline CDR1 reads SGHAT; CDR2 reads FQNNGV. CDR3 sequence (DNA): TGTGCCAGCAGCTTAGTAGGGGGGACCCAAGAGACCCAGTACTTC. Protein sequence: CASSLVGGTQETQYF.

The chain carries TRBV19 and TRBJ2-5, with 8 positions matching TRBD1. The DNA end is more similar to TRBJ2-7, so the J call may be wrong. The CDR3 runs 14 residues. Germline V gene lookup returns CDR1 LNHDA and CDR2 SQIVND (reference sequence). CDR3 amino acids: CASSWTGLTYEQYF. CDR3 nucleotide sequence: TGTGCCAGTAGTTGGACAGGGTTAACCTACGAGCAGTACTTC.

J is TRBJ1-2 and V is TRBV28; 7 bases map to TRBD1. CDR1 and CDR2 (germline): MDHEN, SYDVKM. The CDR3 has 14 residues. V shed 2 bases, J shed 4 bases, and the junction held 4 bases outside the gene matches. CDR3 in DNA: TGTGCCAGCAGTTTAGCGGACAGGCGCTATGGCTACACCTTC. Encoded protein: CASSLADRRYGYTF.

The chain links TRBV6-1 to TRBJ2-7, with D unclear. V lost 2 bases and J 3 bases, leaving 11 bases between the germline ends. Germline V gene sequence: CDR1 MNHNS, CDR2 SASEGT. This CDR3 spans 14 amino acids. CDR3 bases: TGTGCCAGCAGTGAATTCAAGATCCTCTACGAGCAGTACTTC. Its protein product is CASSEFKILYEQYF.

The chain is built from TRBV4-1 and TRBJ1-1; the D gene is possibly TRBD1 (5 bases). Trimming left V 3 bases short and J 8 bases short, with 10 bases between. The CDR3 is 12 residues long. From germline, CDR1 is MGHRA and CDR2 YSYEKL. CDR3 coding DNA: TGCGCCAGCAGCCATGGGACCGGAGAAGCTTTCTTT. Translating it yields CASSHGTGEAFF.

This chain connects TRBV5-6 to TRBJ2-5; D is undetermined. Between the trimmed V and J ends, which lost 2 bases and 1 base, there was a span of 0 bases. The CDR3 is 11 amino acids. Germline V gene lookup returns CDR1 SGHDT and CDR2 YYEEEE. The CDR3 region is CASSFQETQYF. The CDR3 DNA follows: TGTGCCAGCAGCTTCCAAGAGACCCAGTACTTC.

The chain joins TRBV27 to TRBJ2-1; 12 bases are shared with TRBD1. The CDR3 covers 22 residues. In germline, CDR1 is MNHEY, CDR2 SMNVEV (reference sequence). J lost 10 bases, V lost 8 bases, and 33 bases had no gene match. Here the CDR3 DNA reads TGTGCCAGCCAAGACCGGGACAGGGGGCAACTTCGGCTAGCGGGAGTCGTGGGCGAGCAGTTCTTC. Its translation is CASQDRDRGQLRLAGVVGEQFF.

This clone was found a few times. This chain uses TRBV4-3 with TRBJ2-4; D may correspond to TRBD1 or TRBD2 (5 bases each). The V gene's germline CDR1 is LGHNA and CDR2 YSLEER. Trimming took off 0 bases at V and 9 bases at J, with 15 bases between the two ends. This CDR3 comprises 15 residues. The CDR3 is CASSQDRGTAGIQYF. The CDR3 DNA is TGCGCCAGCAGCCAAGATAGAGGGACGGCGGGCATTCAGTACTTC.

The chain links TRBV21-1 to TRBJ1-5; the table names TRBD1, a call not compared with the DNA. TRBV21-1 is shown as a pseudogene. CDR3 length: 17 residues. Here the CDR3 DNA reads TGTGCCAGCAGACAGGCTATAGCTACATTGCATCATCAGCCCCAGCATTTT. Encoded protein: CASRQAIATLHHQPQHF.

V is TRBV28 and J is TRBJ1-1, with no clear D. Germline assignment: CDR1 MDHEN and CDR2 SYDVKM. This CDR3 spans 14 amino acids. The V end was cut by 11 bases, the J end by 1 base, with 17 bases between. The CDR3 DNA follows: TGTGCCTCAGTCCGAGGGTGGGGGAACACTGAAGCTTTCTTT. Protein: CASVRGWGNTEAFF.

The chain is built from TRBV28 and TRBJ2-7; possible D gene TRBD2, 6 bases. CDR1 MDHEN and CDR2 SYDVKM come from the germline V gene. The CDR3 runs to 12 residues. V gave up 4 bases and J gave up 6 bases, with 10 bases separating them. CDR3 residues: CASSYGGPEQYF. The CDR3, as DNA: TGTGCCAGCAGTTACGGGGGACCCGAGCAGTACTTC.

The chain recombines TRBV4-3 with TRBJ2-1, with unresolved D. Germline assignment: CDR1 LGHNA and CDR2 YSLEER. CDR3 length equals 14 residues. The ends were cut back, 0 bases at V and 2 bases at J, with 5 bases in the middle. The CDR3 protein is CASSQDRAYNEQFF. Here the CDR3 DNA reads TGCGCCAGCAGCCAAGATAGGGCCTACAATGAGCAGTTCTTC.